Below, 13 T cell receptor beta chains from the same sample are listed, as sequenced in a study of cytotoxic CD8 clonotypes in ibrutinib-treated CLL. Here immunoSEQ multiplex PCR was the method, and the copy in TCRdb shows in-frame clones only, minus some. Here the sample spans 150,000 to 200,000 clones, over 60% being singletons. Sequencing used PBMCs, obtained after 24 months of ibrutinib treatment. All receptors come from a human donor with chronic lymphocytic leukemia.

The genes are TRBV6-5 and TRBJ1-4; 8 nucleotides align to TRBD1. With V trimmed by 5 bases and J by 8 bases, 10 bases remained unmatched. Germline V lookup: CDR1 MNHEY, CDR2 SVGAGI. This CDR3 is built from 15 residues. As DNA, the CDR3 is TGTGCCAGCAGTCGAGGACAGGGCGGGCGAGAAAAACTGTTTTTT. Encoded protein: CASSRGQGGREKLFF.

This CDR3 is CASSLTGVSNTGELFF. Here the CDR3 DNA reads TGTGCCAGCAGCTTAACTGGGGTCTCCAACACCGGGGAGCTGTTTTTT. This chain links TRBV7-3 with TRBJ2-2; D is ambiguous. Trimming removed 0 bases from V and 2 bases from J, with 10 bases in between. There are 16 residues in the CDR3. From germline, CDR1 is SGHTA and CDR2 FQGTGA.

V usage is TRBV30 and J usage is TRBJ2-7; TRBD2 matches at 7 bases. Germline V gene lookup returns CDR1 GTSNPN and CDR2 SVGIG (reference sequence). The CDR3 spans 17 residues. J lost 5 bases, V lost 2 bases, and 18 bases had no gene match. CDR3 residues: CAWSSWTLGRESHEQYF. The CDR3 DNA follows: TGTGCCTGGAGTTCCTGGACCTTGGGGCGGGAGTCCCACGAGCAGTACTTC.

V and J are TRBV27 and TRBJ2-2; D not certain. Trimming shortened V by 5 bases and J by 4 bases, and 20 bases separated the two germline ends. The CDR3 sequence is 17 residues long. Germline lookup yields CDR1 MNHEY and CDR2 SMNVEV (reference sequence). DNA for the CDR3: TGTGCCAGCAGTCCCCACACCGATCTAGTAGGCACCGGGGAGCTGTTTTTT. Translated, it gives CASSPHTDLVGTGELFF.

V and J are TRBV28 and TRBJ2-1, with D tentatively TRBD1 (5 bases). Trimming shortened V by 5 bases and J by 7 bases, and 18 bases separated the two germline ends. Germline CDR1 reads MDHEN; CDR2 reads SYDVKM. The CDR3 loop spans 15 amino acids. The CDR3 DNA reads TGTGCCAGCAGTCGCCTAGGGGAAAGGTTAAATGAGCAGTTCTTC. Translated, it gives CASSRLGERLNEQFF.

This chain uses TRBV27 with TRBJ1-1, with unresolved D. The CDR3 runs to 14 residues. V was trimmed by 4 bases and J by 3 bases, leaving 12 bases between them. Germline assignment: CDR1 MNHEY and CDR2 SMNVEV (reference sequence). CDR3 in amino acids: CASSWQDGDTEAFF. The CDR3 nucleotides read TGTGCCAGCAGTTGGCAGGACGGCGACACTGAAGCTTTCTTT.

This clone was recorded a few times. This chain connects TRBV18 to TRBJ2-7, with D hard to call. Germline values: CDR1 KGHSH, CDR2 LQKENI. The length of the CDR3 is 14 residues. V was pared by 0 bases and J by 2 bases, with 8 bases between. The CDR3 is CASSPPSTTYEQYF. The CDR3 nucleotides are TGTGCCAGCTCACCACCGTCCACCACCTACGAGCAGTACTTC.

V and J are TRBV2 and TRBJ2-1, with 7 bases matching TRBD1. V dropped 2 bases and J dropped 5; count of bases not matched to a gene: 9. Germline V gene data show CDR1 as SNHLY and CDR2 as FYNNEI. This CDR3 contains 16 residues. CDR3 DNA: TGTGCCAGCAGTGAACCCGTCGACAGGGACGACAATGAGCAGTTCTTC. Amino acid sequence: CASSEPVDRDDNEQFF.

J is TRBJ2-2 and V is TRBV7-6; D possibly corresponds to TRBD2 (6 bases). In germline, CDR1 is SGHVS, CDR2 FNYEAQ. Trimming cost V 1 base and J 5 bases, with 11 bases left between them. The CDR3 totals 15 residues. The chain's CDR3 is CASSLDGSNTGELFF. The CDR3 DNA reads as TGTGCCAGCAGCTTAGACGGGAGTAATACCGGGGAGCTGTTTTTT.

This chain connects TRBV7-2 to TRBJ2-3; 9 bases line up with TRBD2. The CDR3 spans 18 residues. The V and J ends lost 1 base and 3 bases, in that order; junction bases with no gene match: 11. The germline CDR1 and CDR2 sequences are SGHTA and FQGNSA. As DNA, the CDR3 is TGTGCCAGCAGCTTAGTGGGGGGTAGCGGGAGCAAGACAGATACGCAGTATTTT. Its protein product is CASSLVGGSGSKTDTQYF.

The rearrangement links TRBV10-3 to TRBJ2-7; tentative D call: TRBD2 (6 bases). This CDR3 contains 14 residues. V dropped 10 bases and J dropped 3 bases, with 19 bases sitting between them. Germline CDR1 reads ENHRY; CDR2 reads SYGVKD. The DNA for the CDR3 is TGTGCCACATGGTCGCGGGAACGCGACTACGAGCAGTACTTC. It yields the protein CATWSRERDYEQYF.

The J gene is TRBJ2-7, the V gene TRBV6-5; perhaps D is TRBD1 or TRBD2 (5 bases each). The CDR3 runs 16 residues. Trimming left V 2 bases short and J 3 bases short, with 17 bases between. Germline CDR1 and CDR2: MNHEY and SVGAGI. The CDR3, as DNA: TGTGCCAGCAGTTACACCGTAAACTTGGGGGTCTACGAGCAGTACTTC. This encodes CASSYTVNLGVYEQYF.

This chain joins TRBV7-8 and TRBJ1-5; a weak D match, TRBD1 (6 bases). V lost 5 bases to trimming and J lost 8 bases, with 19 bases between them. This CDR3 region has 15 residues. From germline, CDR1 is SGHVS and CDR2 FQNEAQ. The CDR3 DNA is TGTGCCAGCAGCAGGACAGCCTTGGGAAGGGAGCCCCAGCATTTT. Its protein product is CASSRTALGREPQHF.